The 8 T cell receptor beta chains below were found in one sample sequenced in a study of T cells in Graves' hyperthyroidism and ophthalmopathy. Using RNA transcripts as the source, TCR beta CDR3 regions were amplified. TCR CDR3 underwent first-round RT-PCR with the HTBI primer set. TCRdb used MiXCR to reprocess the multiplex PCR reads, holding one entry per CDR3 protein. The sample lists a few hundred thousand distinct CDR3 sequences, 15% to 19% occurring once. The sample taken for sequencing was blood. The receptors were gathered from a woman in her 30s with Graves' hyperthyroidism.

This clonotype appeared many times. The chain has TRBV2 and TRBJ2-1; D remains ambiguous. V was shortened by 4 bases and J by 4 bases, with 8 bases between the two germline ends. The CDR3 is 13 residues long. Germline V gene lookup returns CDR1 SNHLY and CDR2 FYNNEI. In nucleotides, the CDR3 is TGTGCCAGCAGTGGCCGTCTTTACAATGAGCAGTTCTTC. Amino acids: CASSGRLYNEQFF.

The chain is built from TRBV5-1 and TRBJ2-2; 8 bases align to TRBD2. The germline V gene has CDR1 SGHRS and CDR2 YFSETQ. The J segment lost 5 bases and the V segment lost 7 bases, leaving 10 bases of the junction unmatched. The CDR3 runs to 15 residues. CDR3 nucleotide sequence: TGCGCCAGCTCGGAGGAGGCGGGAGGAACCGGGGAGCTGTTTTTT. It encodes CASSEEAGGTGELFF.

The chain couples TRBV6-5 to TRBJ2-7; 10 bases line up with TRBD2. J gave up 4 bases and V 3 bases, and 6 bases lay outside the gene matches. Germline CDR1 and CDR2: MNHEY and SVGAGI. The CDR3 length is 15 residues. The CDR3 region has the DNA TGTGCCAGCAGTTATCTAGCGGGAGTTAGTTACGAGCAGTACTTC. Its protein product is CASSYLAGVSYEQYF.

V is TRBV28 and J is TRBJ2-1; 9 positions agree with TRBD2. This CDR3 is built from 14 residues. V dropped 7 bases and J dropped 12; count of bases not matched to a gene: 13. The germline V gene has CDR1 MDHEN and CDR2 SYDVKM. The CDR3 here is CASTPRIAGDRQFF. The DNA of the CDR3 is TGTGCCAGCACCCCACGGATAGCGGGAGATAGGCAGTTCTTC.

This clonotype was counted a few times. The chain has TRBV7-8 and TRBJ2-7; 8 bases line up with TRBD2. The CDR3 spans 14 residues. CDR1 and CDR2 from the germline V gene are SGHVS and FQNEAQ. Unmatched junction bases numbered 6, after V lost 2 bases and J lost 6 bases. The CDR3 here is CASSLYGRGFEQYF. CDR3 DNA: TGTGCCAGCAGCTTATACGGGAGGGGGTTCGAGCAGTACTTC.

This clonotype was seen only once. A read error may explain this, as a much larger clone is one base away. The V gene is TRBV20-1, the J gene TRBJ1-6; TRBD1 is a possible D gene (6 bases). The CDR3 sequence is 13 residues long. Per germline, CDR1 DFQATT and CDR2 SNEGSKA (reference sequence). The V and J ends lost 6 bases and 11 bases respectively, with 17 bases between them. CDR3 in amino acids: CSAEDSLGPPLHF. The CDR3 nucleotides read TGCAGTGCAGAGGACAGTCTGGGTCCACCCCTCCACTTT.

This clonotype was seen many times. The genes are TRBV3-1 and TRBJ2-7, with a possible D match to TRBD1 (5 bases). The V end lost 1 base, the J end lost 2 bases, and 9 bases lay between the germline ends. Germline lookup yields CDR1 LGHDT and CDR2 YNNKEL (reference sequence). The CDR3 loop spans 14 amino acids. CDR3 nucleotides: TGTGCCAGCAGCCAAGGACAGAAACCCTACGAGCAGTACTTC. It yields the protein CASSQGQKPYEQYF.

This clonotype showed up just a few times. The CDR3 sequence: CASSQGTSVTWELFF. The DNA of the CDR3 is TGTGCCAGCAGCCAAGGGACTAGCGTTACGTGGGAGCTGTTTTTT. The chain combines TRBV2 with TRBJ2-2; 10 nucleotides align to TRBD2. CDR3 length equals 15 residues. Losses at the gene ends were 6 bases for V and 9 bases for J; bases not matched to a gene: 10. Germline V gene lookup returns CDR1 SNHLY and CDR2 FYNNEI.